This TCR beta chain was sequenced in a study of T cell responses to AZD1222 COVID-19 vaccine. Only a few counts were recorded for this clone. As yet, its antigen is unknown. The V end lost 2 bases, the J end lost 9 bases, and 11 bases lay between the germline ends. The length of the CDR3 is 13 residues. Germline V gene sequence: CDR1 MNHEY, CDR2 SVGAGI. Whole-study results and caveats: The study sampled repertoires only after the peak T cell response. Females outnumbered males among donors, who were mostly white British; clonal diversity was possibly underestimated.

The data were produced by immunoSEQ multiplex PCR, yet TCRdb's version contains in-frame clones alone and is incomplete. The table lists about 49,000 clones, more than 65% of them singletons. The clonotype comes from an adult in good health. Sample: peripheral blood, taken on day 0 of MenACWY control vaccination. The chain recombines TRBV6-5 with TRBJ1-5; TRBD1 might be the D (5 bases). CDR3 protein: CASSYERRGPQHF. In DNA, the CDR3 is TGTGCCAGCAGTTACGAAAGGAGGGGGCCCCAGCATTTT.